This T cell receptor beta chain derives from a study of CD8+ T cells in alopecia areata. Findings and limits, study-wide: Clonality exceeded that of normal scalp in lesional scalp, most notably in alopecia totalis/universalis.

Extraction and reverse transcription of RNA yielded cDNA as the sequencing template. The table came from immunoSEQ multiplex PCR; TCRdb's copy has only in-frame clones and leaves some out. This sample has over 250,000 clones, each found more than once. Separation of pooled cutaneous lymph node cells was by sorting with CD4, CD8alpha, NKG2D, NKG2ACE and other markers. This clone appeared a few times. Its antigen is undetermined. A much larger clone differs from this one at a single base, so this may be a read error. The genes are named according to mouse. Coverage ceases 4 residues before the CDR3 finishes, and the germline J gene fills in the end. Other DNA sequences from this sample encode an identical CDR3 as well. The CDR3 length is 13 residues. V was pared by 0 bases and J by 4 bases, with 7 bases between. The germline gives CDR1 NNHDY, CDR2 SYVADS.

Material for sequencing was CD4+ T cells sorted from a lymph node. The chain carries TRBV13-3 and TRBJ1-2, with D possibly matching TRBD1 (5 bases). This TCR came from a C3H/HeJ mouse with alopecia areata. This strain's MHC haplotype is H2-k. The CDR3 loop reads CASSDEGSSDYTF. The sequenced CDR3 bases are TGTGCCAGCAGTGATGAGGGGAGCTCC.